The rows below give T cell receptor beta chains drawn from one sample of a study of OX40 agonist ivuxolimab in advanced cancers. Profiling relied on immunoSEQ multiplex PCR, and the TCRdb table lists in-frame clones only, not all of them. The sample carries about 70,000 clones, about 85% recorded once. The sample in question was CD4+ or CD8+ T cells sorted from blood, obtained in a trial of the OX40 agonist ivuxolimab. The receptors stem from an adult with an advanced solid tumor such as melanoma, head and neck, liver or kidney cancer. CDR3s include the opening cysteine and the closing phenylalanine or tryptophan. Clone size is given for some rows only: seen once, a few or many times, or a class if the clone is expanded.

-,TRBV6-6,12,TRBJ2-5,CASSSSGETQYF
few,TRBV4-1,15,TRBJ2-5,CASSPYGTSGETQYF
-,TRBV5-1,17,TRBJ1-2,CASSLYIPGTGNYGYTF
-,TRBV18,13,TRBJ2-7,CASSPVEGHEQYF
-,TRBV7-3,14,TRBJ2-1,CASSAPGANNEQFF
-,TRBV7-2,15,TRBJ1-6,CASSPQGARYSPLHF
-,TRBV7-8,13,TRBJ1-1,CASSARENTEAFF
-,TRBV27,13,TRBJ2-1,CASSLSNGNEQFF
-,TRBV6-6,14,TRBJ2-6,CASTSSSGANVLTF
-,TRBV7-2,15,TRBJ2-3,CASSIGTSGSDTQYF
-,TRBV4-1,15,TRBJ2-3,CASSQGQAGYDTQYF
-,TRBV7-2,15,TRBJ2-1,CASSLRAPGAGEQFF
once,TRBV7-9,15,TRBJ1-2,CASSKTGGESYGYTF
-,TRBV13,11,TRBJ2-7,CASSLGYEQYF
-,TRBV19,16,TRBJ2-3,CATSKLAGEGTDTQYF
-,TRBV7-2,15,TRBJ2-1,CASSSYVSPSGGEFF
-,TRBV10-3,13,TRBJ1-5,CAISGYLDQPQHF
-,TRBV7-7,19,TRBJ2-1,CASRSSGTSGRPIYNEQFF
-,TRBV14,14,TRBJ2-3,CASSPSGSLSTQYF
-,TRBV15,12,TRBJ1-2,CATSRRNYGYTF
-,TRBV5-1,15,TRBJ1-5,CASRQGVNSNQPQHF
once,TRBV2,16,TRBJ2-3,CASMRGSGVSTDTQYF
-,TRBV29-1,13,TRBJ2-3,CSVENNYTDTQYF
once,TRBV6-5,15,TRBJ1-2,CASTRDRVLNYGYTF
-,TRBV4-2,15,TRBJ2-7,CASSQDLYSSYEQYF
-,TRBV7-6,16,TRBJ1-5,CASSPQGSGSNQPQHF
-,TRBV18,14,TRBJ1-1,CASSSSGGNTEAFF
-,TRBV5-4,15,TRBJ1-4,CASSLFTGRNEKLFF
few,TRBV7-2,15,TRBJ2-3,CASSSDYLSTDTQYF
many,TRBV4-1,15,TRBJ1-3,CASSISRGSGNTIYF
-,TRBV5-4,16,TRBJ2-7,CASSSPGTSGRYEQYF
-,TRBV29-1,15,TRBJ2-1,CSVGPTSGSYNEQFF
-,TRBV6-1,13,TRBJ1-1,CASKQGQNTEAFF
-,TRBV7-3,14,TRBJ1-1,CASSLMSGATEAFF
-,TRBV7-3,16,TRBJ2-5,CASSLYGGGPQETQYF
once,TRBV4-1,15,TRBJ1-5,CASSQGTGVFQPQHF
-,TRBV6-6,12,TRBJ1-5,CASSTGNQPQHF
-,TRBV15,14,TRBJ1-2,CATSTGEGLKGYTF
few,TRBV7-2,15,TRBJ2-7,CASSKQSGTLAEQYF
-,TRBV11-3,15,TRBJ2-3,CASSSGGQGTDTQYF
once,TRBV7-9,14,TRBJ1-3,CASSFGGKGNTIYF
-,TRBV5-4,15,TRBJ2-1,CASSLTSGGDNEQFF
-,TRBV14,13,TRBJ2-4,CASSQGGTNIQYF
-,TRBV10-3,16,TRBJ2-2,CAISESGGANTGELFF
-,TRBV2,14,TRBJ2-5,CASNPTGGAETQYF
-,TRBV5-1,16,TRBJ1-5,CASSLDFIGSNQPQHF
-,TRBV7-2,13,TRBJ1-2,CASSYTVRGGYTF
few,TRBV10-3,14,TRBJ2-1,CAIHPSGGYNEQFF
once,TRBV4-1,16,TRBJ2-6,CASSRADASGANVLTF
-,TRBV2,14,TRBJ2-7,CASYENLPSYEQYF
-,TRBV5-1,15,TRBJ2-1,CASSEGLAGVDEQFF
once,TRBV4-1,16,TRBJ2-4,CASSQDATGGRNIQYF
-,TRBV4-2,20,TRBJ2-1,CASSQDPGGASSPSYNEQFF
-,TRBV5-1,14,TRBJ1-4,CASSPYLGGAQLFF
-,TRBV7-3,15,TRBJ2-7,CASSLGTSGLYEQYF
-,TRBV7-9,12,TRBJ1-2,CASSLAGAGYTF